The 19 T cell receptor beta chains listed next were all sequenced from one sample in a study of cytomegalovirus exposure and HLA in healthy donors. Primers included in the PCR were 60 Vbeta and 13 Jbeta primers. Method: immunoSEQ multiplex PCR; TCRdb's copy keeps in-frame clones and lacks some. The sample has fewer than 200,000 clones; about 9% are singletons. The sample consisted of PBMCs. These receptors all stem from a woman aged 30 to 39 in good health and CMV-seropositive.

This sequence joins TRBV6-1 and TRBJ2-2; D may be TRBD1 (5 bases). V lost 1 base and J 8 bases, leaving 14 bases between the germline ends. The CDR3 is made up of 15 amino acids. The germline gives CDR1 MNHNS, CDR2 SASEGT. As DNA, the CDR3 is TGTGCCAGCAGTGAAGAAGCAGGGCCCCCGGGGGAGCTGTTTTTT. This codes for CASSEEAGPPGELFF.

The CDR3 coding sequence is TGTGCCAGCAGCCCTCCAGGGGTGGGAACTGAAGCTTTCTTT. Translating gives CASSPPGVGTEAFF. The genes are TRBV7-9 and TRBJ1-1; possible D gene TRBD1, 6 bases. Germline V gene sequence: CDR1 SEHNR, CDR2 FQNEAQ (reference sequence). V lost 5 bases, J lost 5 bases, and 15 bases lay in between. The CDR3 has 14 residues. Full variable domain (outside the CDR3, taken from reference TRBV7-9 and TRBJ1-1): DTGVSQNPRHKITKRGQNVTFRCDPISEHNRLYWYRQTLGQGPEFLTYFQNEAQLEKSRLLSDRFSAERPKGSFSTLEIQRTEQGDSAMYLCASSPPGVGTEAFFGQGTRLTVV.

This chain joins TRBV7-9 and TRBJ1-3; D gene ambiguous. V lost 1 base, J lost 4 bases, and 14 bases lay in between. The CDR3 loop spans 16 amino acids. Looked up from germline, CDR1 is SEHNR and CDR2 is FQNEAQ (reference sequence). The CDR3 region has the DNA TGTGCCAGCAGCTTAGAGTCTCGCACATCGGGAAACACCATATATTTT. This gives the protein CASSLESRTSGNTIYF.

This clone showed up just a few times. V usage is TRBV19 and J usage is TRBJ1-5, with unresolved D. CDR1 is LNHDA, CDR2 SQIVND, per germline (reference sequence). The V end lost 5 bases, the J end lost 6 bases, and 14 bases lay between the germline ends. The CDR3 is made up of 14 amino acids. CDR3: CASSLREGRQPQHF. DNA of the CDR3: TGTGCCAGTAGTTTAAGGGAGGGTCGTCAGCCCCAGCATTTT.

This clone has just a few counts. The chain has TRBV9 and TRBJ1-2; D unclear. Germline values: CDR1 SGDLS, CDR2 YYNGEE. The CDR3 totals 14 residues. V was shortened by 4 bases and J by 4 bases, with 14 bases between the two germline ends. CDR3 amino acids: CASSSSLSVYGYTF. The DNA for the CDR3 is TGTGCCAGCAGCTCTAGTCTCTCCGTCTATGGCTACACCTTC.

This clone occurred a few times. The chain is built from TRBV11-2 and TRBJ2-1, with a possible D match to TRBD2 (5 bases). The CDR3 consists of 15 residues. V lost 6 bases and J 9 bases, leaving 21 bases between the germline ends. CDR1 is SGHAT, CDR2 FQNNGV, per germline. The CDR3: CASSPRSARGTEQFF. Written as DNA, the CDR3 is TGTGCCAGCAGTCCACGCTCCGCACGGGGTACTGAGCAGTTCTTC.

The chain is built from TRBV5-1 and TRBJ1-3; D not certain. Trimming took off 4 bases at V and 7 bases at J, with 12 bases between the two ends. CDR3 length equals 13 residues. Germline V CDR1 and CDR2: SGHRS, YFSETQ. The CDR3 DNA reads TGCGCCAGCAGCGATAATACTCGGAACACCATATATTTT. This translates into CASSDNTRNTIYF.

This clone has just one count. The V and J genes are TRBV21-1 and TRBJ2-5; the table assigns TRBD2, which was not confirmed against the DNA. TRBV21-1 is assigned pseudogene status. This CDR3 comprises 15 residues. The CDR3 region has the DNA TGTGCCAGCAGCAGCGGGGGGCTGAGGAAAAAGACCCAGTACTTC. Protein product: CASSSGGLRKKTQYF.

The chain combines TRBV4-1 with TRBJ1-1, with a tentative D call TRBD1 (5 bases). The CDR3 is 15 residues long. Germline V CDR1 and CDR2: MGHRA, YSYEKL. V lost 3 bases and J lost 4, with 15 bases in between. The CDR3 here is CASSHLDRRATEAFF. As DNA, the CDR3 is TGCGCCAGCAGCCACCTCGACAGACGGGCCACTGAAGCTTTCTTT.

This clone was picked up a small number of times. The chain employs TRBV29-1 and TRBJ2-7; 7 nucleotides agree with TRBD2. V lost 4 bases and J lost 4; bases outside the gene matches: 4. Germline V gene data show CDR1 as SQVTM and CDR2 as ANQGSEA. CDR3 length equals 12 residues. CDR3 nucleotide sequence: TGCAGCGTTGGCCTAGCGGAGTACGAGCAGTACTTC. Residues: CSVGLAEYEQYF.

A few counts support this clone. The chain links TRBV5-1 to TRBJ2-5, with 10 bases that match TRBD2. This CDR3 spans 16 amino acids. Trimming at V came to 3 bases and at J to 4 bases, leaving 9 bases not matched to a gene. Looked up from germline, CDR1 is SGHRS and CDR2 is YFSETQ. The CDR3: CASSWQGLALGETQYF. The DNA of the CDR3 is TGCGCCAGCAGCTGGCAGGGACTAGCGTTGGGAGAGACCCAGTACTTC.

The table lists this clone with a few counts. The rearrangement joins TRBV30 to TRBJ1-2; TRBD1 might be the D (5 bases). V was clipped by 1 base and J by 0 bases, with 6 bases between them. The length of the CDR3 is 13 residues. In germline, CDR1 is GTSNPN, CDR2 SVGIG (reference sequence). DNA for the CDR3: TGTGCCTGGAGTGGGACACCTAACTATGGCTACACCTTC. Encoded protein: CAWSGTPNYGYTF.

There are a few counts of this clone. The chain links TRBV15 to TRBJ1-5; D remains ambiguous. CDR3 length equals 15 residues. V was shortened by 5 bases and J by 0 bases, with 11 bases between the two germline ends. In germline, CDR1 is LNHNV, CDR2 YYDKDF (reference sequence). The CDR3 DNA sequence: TGTGCCACCAGCGGATTCAGACATAGCAATCAGCCCCAGCATTTT. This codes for CATSGFRHSNQPQHF. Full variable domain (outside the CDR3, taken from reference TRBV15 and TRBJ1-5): DAMVIQNPRYQVTQFGKPVTLSCSQTLNHNVMYWYQQKSSQAPKLLFHYYDKDFNNEADTPDNFQSRRPNTSFCFLDIRSPGLGDTAMYLCATSGFRHSNQPQHFGDGTRLSIL.

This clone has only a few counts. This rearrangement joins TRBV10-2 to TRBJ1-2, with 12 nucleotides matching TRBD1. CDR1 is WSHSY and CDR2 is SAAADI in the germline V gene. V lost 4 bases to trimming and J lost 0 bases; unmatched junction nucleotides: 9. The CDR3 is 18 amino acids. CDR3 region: CASSVLRDRGLANYGYTF. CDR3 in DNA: TGCGCCAGCAGTGTGTTGAGGGACAGGGGGCTGGCTAACTATGGCTACACCTTC.

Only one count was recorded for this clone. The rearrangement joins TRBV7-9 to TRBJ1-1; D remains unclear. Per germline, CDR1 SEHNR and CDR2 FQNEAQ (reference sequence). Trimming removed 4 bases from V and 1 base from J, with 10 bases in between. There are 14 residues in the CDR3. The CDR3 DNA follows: TGTGCCAGCAGCTCGCAGAATGAGAACACTGAAGCTTTCTTT. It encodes CASSSQNENTEAFF.

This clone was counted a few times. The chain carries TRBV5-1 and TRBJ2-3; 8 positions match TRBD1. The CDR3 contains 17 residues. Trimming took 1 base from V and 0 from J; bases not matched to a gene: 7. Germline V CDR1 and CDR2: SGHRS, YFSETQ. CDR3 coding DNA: TGCGCCAGCAGCTTGATCGGACAGGGCCTAAGCACAGATACGCAGTATTTT. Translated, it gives CASSLIGQGLSTDTQYF.

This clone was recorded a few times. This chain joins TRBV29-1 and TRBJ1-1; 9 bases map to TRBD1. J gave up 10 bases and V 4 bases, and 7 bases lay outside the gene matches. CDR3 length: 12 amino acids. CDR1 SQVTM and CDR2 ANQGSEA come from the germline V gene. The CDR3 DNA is TGCAGCGTTGGGGGCCGGGACAGGGTAGCTTTCTTT. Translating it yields CSVGGRDRVAFF. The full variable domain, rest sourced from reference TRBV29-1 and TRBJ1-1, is SAVISQKPSRDICQRGTSLTIQCQVDSQVTMMFWYRQQPGQSLTLIATANQGSEATYESGFVIDKFPISRPNLTFSTLTVSNMSPEDSSIYLCSVGGRDRVAFFGQGTRLTVV.

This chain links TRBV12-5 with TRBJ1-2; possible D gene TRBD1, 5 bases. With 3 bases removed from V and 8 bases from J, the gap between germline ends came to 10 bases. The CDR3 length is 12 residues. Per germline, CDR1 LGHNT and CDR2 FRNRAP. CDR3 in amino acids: CASGFLGGGYTF. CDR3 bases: TGTGCTAGTGGTTTTCTGGGGGGAGGCTACACCTTC.

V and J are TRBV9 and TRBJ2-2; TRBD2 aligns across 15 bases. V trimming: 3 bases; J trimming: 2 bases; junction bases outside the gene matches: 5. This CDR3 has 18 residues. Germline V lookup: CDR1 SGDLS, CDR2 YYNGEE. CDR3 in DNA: TGTGCCAGCAGCGACCCGGGACTAGCGGGAGGTAACACCGGGGAGCTGTTTTTT. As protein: CASSDPGLAGGNTGELFF.